The subject of this entry is one TCR beta chain. This sample is part of a study of blood T cells in healthy people across ages. In germline, CDR1 is SGHTA, CDR2 FQGNSA. Trimming removed 1 base from V and 3 bases from J, with 11 bases in between. This CDR3 is built from 15 residues. Isolation recovered at least 7 million PBMCs from every sample. With a J-beta primer mix and a sample-barcoded 5' primer, a second PCR ran roughly 6 to 11 cycles. TCRdb processed the 5' RACE reads anew with MiXCR; each CDR3 protein has one entry. The data contain 500,000 to 650,000 distinct CDR3 sequences, approximately 26% of them singletons. This sample also belongs to another study, concerning T cells of mothers and their children. Per that paper: The study sampled three healthy Caucasian mothers and their six children. The cDNA synthesis received all extracted RNA, at approximately 1.5 ug per 15 ul.

The sample was blood. The receptor comes from a boy younger than 10 in good health. The chain carries TRBV7-2 and TRBJ2-3; D is perhaps TRBD2 (6 bases). The CDR3 loop is CASSLEARGTDTQYF. In DNA, the CDR3 is TGTGCCAGCAGCTTAGAAGCACGGGGGACAGATACGCAGTATTTT.